This T cell receptor (beta chain) is from a study of CD8 T cells in ankylosing spondylitis. Each TCR beta library was made by quantitative 5'-RACE that incorporated molecular barcodes. MiXCR, applied by TCRdb to the 5' RACE reads, yields one record per CDR3 protein. The sample records some 220,000 distinct CDR3 sequences, over 9.5% being singletons. Findings and limits, study-wide: A motif of 7 to 9 highly homologous TCR beta variants was seen as apparently characteristic of ankylosing spondylitis blood. Disease-linked clones reportedly showed significant enrichment in matched ankylosing spondylitis synovial fluid. Disease-associated clonotypes exhibited CD8+ identity and were relatively infrequent in peripheral blood.

This clonotype was seen at least ten times. What it binds is not known. The sequencing sample was made of blood, either unsorted or a sorted T cell fraction (not recorded which). The sequence came from a male donor with ankylosing spondylitis or in good health (not recorded which).

The CDR3 sequence: CSVDATGYNEKLFF. The CDR3 nucleotides are TGCAGCGTTGACGCGACAGGATATAATGAAAAACTGTTTTTT. The V and J genes are TRBV29-1 and TRBJ1-4; a weak D match, TRBD1 (6 bases). The CDR3 consists of 14 residues. Germline V gene data show CDR1 as SQVTM and CDR2 as ANQGSEA. Trimming took off 3 bases at V and 4 bases at J, with 12 bases between the two ends.